This entry concerns a single T cell receptor beta chain. Its antigen is as yet unknown. CDR3 length: 16 amino acids. In germline, CDR1 is MGHRA, CDR2 YSYEKL. V dropped 4 bases and J dropped 5; count of bases not matched to a gene: 6. The data belong to a study of beta chain features in type 1 diabetes. Across the whole study: Taken together, all samples contributed some 100 million examined sorted cells.

The sequenced template was cDNA made from the entire isolated RNA. Only in-frame clones appear in the TCRdb table, and some are missing; sequencing was by immunoSEQ multiplex PCR. The sample has 110,000 to 150,000 clones; around a tenth are singletons. Findings of the study overall: Any role of HLA type in TCRB rearrangement remained unresolved here. The naive, central memory and Treg TCRB repertoires showed an apparent similarity that was greater among patients than among healthy donors.

The source material was central memory CD4+ T cells from blood. V gene TRBV4-1 combines with J gene TRBJ2-3; 13 bases agree with TRBD2. The sequence came from a man younger than 30 in good health. CDR3 amino acids: CASSRTGTSGVDTQYF. The CDR3, as DNA: TGCGCCAGCAGCCGAACCGGGACTAGCGGGGTAGATACGCAGTATTTT.